This T cell receptor (beta chain) was retrieved from a study of cytomegalovirus exposure and HLA in healthy donors. Study conclusions and caveats: Cytomegalovirus association was listed for approximately 160 TCR beta chains.

Primers for the PCR totalled 60 Vbeta and 13 Jbeta. The method was immunoSEQ multiplex PCR; TCRdb's version includes in-frame clones alone and lacks a portion of them. Among 95,000 to 110,000 clones listed, approximately 80% were seen once. Germline V gives CDR1 MGHRA, CDR2 YSYEKL. The CDR3 length is 16 residues. The V gene end was trimmed by 2 bases and the J gene end by 2 bases; junction bases not matched to a gene: 5. As concerns this clone: Its antigen is still unknown.

V is TRBV4-1 and J is TRBJ2-3, with 9 positions matching TRBD2. Sequencing input: PBMCs. The TCR was taken from a young woman in good health and CMV-seropositive. The CDR3 DNA sequence: TGCGCCAGCAGCCAAAGCCCGGGACTAGCCACAGATACGCAGTATTTT. The encoded protein is CASSQSPGLATDTQYF.